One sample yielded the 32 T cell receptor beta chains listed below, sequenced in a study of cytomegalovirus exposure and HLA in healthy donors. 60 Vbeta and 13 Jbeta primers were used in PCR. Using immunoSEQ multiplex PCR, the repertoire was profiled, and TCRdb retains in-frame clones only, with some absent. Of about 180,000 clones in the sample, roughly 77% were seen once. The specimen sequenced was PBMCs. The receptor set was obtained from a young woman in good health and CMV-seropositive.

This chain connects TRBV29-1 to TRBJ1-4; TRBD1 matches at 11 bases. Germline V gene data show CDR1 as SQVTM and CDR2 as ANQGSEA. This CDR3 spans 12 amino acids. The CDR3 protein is CRMDRGLEKLFF. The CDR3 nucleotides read TGCAGGATGGACAGGGGGCTTGAAAAACTGTTTTTT.

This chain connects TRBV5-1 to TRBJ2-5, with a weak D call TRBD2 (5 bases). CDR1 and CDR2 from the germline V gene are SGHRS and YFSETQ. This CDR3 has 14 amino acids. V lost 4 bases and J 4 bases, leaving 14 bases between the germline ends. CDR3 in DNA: TGCGCCAGCAGCCAGCAGCGGAGGCGAGAGACCCAGTACTTC. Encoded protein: CASSQQRRRETQYF.

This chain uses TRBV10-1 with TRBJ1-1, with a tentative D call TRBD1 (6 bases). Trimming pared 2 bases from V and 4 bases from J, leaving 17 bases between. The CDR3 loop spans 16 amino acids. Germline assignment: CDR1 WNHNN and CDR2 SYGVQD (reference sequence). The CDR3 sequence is CASSETPGTISTEAFF. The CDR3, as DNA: TGCGCCAGCAGTGAGACCCCCGGGACAATCAGCACTGAAGCTTTCTTT.

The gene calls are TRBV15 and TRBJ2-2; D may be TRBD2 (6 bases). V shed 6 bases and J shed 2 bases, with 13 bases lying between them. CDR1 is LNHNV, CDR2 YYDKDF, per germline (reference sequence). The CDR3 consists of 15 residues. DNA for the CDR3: TGTGCCACCAGAGGGCGGGGAGATAACACCGGGGAGCTGTTTTTT. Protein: CATRGRGDNTGELFF.

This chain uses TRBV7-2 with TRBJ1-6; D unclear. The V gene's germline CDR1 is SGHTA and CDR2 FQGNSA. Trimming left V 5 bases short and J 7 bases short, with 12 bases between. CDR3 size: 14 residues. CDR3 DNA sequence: TGTGCCAGCAGCCCCGGGGTCAGAAATTCACCCCTCCACTTT. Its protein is CASSPGVRNSPLHF.

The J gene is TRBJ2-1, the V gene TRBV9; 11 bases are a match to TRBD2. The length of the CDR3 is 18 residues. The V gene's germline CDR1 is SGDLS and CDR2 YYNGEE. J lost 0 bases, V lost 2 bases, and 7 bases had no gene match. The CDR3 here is CASSVGSGGVISYNEQFF. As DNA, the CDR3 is TGTGCCAGCAGCGTGGGTAGCGGGGGGGTTATCTCCTACAATGAGCAGTTCTTC.

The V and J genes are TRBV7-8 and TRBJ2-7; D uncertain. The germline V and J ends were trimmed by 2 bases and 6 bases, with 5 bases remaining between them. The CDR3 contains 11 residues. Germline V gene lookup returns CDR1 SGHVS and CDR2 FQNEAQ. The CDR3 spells CASSLLAEQYF. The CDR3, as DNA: TGTGCCAGCAGCTTATTGGCCGAGCAGTACTTC.

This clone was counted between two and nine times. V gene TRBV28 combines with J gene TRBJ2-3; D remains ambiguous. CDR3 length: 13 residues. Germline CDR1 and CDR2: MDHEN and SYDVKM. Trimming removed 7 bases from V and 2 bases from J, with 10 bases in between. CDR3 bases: TGTGCCAGCAATCTGGAGAACACAGATACGCAGTATTTT. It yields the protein CASNLENTDTQYF. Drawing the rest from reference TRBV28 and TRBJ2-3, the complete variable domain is DVKVTQSSRYLVKRTGEKVFLECVQDMDHENMFWYRQDPGLGLRLIYFSYDVKMKEKGDIPEGYSVSREKKERFSLILESASTNQTSMYLCASNLENTDTQYFGPGTRLTVL.

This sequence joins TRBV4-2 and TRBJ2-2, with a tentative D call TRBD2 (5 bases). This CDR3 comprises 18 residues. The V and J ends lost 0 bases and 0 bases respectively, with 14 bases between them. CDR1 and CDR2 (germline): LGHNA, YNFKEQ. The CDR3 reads CASSQDLLRGTNTGELFF. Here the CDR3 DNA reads TGTGCCAGCAGCCAAGATCTCCTCCGGGGAACGAACACCGGGGAGCTGTTTTTT.

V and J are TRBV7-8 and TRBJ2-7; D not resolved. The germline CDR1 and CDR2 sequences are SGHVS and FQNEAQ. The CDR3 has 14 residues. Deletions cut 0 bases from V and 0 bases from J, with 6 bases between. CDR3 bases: TGTGCCAGCAGCTTAGCGAGGAGCTCCTACGAGCAGTACTTC. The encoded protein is CASSLARSSYEQYF.

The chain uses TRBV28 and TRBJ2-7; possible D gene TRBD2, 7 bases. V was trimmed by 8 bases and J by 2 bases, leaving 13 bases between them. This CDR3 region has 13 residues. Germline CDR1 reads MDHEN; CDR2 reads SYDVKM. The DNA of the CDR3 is TGTGCCAGCGGGGCGGGGGCGACCTACGAGCAGTACTTC. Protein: CASGAGATYEQYF. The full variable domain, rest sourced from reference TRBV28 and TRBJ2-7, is DVKVTQSSRYLVKRTGEKVFLECVQDMDHENMFWYRQDPGLGLRLIYFSYDVKMKEKGDIPEGYSVSREKKERFSLILESASTNQTSMYLCASGAGATYEQYFGPGTRLTVT.

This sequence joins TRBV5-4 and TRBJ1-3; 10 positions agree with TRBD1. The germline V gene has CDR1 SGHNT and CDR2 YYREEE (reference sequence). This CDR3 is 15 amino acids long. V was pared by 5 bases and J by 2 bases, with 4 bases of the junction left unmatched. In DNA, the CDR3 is TGTGCCAGCAGTCGGGACAGGGGAACTGGAAACACCATATATTTT. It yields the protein CASSRDRGTGNTIYF.

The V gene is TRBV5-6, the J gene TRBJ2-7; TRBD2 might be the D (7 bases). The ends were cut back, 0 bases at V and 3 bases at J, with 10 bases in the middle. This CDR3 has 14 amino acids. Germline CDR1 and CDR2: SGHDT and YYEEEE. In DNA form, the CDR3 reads TGTGCCAGCAGCTTGGGGGGGGGCAGCTACGAGCAGTACTTC. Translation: CASSLGGGSYEQYF.

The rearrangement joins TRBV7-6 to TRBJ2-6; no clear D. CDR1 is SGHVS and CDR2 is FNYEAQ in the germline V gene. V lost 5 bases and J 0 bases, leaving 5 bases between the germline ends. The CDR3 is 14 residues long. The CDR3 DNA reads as TGTGCCAGCAGCGCCAGCTCTGGGGCCAACGTCCTGACTTTC. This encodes CASSASSGANVLTF.

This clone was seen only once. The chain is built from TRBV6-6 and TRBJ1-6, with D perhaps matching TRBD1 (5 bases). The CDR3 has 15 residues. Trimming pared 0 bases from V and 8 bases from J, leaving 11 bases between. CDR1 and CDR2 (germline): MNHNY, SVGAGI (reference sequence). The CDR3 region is CASSYSTGWDSPLHF. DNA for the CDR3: TGTGCCAGCAGTTACTCTACAGGCTGGGATTCACCCCTCCACTTT.

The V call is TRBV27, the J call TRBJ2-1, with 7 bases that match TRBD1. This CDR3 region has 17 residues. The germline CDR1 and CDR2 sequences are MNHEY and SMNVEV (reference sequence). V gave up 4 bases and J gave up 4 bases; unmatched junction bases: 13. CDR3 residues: CASSSLFRDSKYNEQFF. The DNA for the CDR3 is TGTGCCAGCAGTTCACTTTTCCGGGACAGTAAATACAATGAGCAGTTCTTC.

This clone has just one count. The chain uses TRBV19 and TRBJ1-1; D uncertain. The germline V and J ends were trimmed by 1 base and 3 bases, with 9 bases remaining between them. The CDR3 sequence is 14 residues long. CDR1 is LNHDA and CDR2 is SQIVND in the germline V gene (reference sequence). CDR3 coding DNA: TGTGCCAGTAGTATAGCAGGAAGAGACACTGAAGCTTTCTTT. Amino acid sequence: CASSIAGRDTEAFF.

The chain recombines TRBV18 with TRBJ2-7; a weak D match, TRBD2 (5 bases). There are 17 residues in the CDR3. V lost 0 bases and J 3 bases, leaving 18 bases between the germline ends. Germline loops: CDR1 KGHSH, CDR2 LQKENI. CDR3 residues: CASSPPGITEASYEQYF. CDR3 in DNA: TGTGCCAGCTCACCACCCGGGATCACCGAAGCTAGCTACGAGCAGTACTTC.

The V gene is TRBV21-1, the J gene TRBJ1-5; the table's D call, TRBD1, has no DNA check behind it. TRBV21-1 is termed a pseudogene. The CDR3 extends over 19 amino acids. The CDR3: CASSKGVGQGPWGNQPQHF. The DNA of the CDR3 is TGTGCCAGCAGCAAAGGAGTAGGACAGGGCCCTTGGGGCAATCAGCCCCAGCATTTT.

The CDR3 loop is CASSQGGQANYGYTF. DNA for the CDR3: TGCGCCAGCAGCCAAGGGGGACAGGCAAACTATGGCTACACCTTC. The chain couples TRBV4-1 to TRBJ1-2, with TRBD1 identical over 8 bases. Germline-derived CDR1 and CDR2 are MGHRA and YSYEKL. Trimming took 1 base from V and 2 from J; bases not matched to a gene: 3. This CDR3 contains 15 residues.

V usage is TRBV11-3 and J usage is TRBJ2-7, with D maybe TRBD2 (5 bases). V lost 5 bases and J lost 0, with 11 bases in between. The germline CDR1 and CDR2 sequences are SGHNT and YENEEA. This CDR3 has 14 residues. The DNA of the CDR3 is TGTGCCAGCAGCAACATGGGGAGCTCCTACGAGCAGTACTTC. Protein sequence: CASSNMGSSYEQYF.

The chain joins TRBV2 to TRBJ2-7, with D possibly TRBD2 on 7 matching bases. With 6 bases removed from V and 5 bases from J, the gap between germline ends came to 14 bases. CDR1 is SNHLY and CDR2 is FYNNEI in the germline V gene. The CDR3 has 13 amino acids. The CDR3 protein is CASRAGAVDEQYF. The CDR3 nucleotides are TGTGCCAGCAGGGCGGGGGCCGTGGACGAGCAGTACTTC.

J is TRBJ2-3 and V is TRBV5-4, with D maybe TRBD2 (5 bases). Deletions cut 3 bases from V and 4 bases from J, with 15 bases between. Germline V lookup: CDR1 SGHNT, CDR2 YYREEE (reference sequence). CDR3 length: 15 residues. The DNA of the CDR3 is TGTGCCAGCAGCTCCCCGGGAAGCTCCCCAGATACGCAGTATTTT. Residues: CASSSPGSSPDTQYF.

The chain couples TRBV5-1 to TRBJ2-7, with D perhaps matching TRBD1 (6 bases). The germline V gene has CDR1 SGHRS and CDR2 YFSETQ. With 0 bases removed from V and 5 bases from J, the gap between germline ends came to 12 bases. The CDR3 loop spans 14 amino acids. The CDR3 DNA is TGCGCCAGCAGCTTGGGTCAGGGGACCCACGAGCAGTACTTC. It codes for CASSLGQGTHEQYF.

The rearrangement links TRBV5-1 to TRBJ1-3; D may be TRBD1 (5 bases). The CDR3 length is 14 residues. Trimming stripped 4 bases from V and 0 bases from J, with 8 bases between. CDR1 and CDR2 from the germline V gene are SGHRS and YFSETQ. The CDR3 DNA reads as TGCGCCAGCAGCCCCGACAGCTCTGGAAACACCATATATTTT. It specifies CASSPDSSGNTIYF.

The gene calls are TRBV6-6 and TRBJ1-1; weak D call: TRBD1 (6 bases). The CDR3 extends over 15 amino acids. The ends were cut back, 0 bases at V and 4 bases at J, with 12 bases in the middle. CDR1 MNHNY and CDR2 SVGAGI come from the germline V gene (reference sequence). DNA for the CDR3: TGTGCCAGCAGTTACTCGATTGGGGGCAGCACTGAAGCTTTCTTT. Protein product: CASSYSIGGSTEAFF.

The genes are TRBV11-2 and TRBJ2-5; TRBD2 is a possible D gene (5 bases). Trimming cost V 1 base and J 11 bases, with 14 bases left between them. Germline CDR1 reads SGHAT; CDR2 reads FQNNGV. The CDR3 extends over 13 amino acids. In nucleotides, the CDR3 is TGTGCCAGCAGCTTAGGGACCGTTAGGGAGCAGTACTTC. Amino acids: CASSLGTVREQYF.

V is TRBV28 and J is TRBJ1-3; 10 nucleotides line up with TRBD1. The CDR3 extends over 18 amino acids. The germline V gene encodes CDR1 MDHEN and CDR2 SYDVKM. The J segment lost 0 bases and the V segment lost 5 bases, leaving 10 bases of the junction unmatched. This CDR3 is CASSPQGQGPSSGNTIYF. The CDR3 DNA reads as TGTGCCAGCAGTCCGCAGGGACAGGGGCCATCCTCTGGAAACACCATATATTTT.

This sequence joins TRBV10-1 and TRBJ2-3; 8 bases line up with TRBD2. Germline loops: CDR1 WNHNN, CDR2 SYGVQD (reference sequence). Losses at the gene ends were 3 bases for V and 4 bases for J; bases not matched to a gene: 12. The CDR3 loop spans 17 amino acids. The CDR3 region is CASSDPTGTRGADTQYF. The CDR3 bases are TGCGCCAGCAGTGATCCCACCGGGACTAGGGGGGCAGATACGCAGTATTTT.

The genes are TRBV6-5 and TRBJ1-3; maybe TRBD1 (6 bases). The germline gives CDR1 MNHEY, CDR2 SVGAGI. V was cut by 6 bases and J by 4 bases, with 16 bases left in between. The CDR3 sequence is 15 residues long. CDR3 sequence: CASSSSTGFGNTIYF. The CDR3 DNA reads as TGTGCCAGCAGCTCATCCACAGGGTTCGGAAACACCATATATTTT.

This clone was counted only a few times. The CDR3 DNA reads as TGCGCCAGCAGCCAAGAAATTGGCGGGACAGGAGCCTACGAGCAGTACTTC. This encodes CASSQEIGGTGAYEQYF. This sequence joins TRBV4-1 and TRBJ2-7; 8 bases align to TRBD1. Germline V gene sequence: CDR1 MGHRA, CDR2 YSYEKL. The ends lost 0 bases at V and 2 bases at J; junction bases unmatched: 9. This CDR3 spans 17 amino acids.

The CDR3 protein is CASSFPTGERWYF. The CDR3 nucleotides are TGTGCCAGCAGTTTCCCAACAGGGGAGCGGTGGTATTTT. The chain links TRBV28 to TRBJ2-3; 7 bases agree with TRBD1. Germline loops: CDR1 MDHEN, CDR2 SYDVKM. This CDR3 has 13 amino acids. After removal of 3 bases from V and 14 bases from J, the junction contained 11 bases not matched to a gene.